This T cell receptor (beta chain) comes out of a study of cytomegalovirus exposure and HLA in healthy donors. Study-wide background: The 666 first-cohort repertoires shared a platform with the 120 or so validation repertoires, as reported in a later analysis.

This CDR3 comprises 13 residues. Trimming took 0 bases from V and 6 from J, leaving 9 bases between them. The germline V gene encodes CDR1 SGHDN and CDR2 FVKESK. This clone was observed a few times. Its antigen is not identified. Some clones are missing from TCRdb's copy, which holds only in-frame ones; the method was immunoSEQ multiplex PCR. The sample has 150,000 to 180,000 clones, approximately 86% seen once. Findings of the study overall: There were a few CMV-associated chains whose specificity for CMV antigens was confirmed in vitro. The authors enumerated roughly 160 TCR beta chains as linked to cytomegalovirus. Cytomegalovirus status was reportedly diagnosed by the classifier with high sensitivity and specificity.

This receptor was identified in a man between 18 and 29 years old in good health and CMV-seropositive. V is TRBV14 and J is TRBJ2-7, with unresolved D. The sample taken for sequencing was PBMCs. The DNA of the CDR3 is TGTGCCAGCAGCCAAGAGCGGCGCTCCGAGCAGTACTTC. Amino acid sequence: CASSQERRSEQYF.